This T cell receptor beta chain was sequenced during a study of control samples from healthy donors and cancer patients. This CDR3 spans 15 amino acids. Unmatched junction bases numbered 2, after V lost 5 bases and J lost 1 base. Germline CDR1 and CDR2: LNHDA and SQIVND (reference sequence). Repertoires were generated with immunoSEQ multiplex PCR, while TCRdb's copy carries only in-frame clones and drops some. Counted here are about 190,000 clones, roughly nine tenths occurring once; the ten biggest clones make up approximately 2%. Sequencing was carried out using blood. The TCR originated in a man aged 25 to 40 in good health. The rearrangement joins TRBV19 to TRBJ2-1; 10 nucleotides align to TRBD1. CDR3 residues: CASSRQGASYNEQFF. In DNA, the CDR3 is TGTGCCAGTAGTCGACAGGGGGCGTCCTACAATGAGCAGTTCTTC.